This TCR beta chain was profiled in a study of T-cell reconstitution after alpha-beta-depleted transplantation in children. V was shortened by 3 bases and J by 4 bases, with 9 bases between the two germline ends. CDR3 length equals 13 residues. This clonotype was observed a handful of times. Construction of the TCRbeta library involved unique molecular identifiers. TCRdb used MiXCR to reprocess the PCR reads, holding one entry per CDR3 protein. Here the sample spans about 460,000 distinct CDR3 sequences, 12% being singletons. The sample was PBMCs from the stem cell graft donor, taken from the stem cell graft. The TCR sequence derives from a human donor who donated a stem cell graft to a child with combined immunodeficiency. The genes are TRBV12-3 or TRBV12-4 and TRBJ1-1; D uncertain. The CDR3 loop is CASSFGWSTEAFF. The CDR3 DNA is TGTGCCAGCAGTTTTGGTTGGTCCACTGAAGCTTTCTTT.